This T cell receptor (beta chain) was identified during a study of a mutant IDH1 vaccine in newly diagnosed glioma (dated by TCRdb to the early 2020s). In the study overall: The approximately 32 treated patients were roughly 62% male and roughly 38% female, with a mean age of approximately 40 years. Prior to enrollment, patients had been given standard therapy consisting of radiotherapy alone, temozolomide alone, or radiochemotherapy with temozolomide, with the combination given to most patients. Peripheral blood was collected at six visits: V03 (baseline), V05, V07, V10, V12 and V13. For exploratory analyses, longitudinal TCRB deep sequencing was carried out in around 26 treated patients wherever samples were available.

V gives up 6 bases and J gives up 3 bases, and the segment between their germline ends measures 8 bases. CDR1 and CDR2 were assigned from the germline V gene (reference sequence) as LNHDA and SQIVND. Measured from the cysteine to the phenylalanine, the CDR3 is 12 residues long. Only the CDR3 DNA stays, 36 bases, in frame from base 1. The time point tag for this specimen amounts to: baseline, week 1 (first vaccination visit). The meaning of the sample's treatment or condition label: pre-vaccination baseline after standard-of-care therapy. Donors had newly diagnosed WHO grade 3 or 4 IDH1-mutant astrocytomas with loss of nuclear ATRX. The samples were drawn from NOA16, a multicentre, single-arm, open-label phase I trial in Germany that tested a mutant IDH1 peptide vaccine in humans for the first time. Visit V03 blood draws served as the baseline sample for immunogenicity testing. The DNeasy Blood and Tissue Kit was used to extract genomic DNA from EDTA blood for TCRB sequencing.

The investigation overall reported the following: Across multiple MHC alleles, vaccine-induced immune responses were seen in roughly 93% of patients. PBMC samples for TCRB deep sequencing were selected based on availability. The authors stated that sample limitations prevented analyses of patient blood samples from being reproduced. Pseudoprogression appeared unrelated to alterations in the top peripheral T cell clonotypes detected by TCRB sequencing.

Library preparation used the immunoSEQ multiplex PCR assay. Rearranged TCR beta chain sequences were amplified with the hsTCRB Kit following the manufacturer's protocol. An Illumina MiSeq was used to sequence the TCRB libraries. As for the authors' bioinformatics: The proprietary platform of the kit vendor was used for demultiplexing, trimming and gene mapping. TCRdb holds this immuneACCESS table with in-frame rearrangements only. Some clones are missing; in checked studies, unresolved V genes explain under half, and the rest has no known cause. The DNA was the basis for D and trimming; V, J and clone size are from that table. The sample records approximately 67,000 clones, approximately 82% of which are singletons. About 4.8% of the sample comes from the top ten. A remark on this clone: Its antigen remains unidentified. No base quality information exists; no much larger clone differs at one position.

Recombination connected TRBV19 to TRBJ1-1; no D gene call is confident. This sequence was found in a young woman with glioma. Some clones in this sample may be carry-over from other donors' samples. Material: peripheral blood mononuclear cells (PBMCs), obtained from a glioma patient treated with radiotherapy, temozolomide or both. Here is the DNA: TGTGCCAGTAGACCTGGGGACACTGAAGCTTTCTTT. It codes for CASRPGDTEAFF.